The T cell receptor (beta chain) under discussion was sequenced for a study of PD-1 blockade in classical Hodgkin lymphoma. About the research overall: Nivolumab dosing for patients was 3 mg/kg, administered intravenously every 2 weeks. Study-wide results and limits: Some patients began nivolumab under 1 year after ASCT. These patients were excluded from later analyses. The origin of the repertoire differences remains undefined, with disease activity or prior therapy as possible causes.

V was trimmed by 8 bases and J by 0 bases, leaving 14 bases between them. The CDR3 is 15 amino acids. Germline loops: CDR1 LNHDA, CDR2 SQIVND (reference sequence). Only in-frame clones appear in the TCRdb table, and some are missing; sequencing was by immunoSEQ multiplex PCR. The table shows roughly 60,000 clones, with 90% to 95% occurring only once. Worth noting for this clone: Its antigen is as yet unknown.

The time point here: cycle 4 day 1 (C4D1), after more than five weeks of nivolumab. All patients relapsed after autologous stem cell transplantation, and brentuximab vedotin exposure varied. Specimen: peripheral blood mononuclear cells (PBMCs), collected before the fourth cycle of nivolumab. The chain employs TRBV19 and TRBJ2-1; no firm D call. This TCR was recovered from a human donor with classical Hodgkin lymphoma. This chain's CDR3 is CASRPVGGSYNEQFF. Written as DNA, the CDR3 is TGTGCCAGTCGCCCAGTAGGCGGCTCCTACAATGAGCAGTTCTTC. The entire variable domain, with the rest obtained from reference TRBV19 and TRBJ2-1, is as follows: DGGITQSPKYLFRKEGQNVTLSCEQNLNHDAMYWYRQDPGQGLRLIYYSQIVNDFQKGDIAEGYSVSREKKESFPLTVTSAQKNPTAFYLCASRPVGGSYNEQFFGPGTRLTVL.